This T cell receptor beta chain was recovered during a study of metastatic and nonmetastatic thyroid tumors. For the study at large: Comparative analysis of repertoires was undertaken across blood and tumor or nodule tissue obtained from malignant and benign thyroid patients.

Remarks on this clone: Germline and junction disagree at one end, which may indicate a read error.

With MiXCR, TCRdb called clones anew from the PCR reads. The top ten clones hold roughly 21% of a sample with about 30,000 clones, about 4.1% of them seen once. Germline V gene data show CDR1 as SNHLY and CDR2 as FYNNEI. The CDR3 totals 14 residues. There were no patients who had received any treatment before thyroid surgery. The TCR was taken from a female donor with papillary thyroid cancer or a benign thyroid nodule (not recorded which). Some clones in this sample may be carry-over from other donors' samples. J is TRBJ2-2 and V is TRBV2; 7 bases are a match to TRBD1. The sample comprised blood. The CDR3 here is CSSSADRNTGDLFF. CDR3 sequence (DNA): TGTTCCAGCAGTGCGGACAGGAACACCGGGGATCTGTTTTTT.